These 2 T cell receptor beta chains were all obtained from the same sample, sequenced in a study of cytomegalovirus exposure and HLA in healthy donors. PCR amplification relied on 60 Vbeta primers (plus 13 Jbeta primers). The protocol was immunoSEQ multiplex PCR, while the TCRdb copy is restricted to in-frame clones and leaves out a portion. The sample lists 150,000 or so clones, around three quarters seen once, with under 2% in the top ten. The sequencing input was PBMCs. The receptors here all came from a man aged 40-49 years in good health and CMV-seronegative.

The sample holds a few counts of this clone. This rearrangement joins TRBV5-4 to TRBJ2-7, with 7 bases aligning to TRBD1. Germline V lookup: CDR1 SGHNT, CDR2 YYREEE (reference sequence). Trimming at V came to 4 bases and at J to 6 bases, leaving 10 bases not matched to a gene. The CDR3 has 14 residues. The CDR3 DNA is TGTGCCAGCAGCCCGAGAGACAGGGCTGGCGAGCAGTACTTC. Protein: CASSPRDRAGEQYF. Based on the CDR3 plus reference TRBV5-4 and TRBJ2-7, the full variable domain is ETGVTQSPTHLIKTRGQQVTLRCSSQSGHNTVSWYQQALGQGPQFIFQYYREEENGRGNFPPRFSGLQFPNYSSELNVNALELDDSALYLCASSPRDRAGEQYFGPGTRLTVT.

The chain recombines TRBV28 with TRBJ2-7; maybe TRBD1 (6 bases). CDR3 length: 14 residues. V dropped 6 bases and J dropped 2 bases, with 14 bases sitting between them. Germline assignment: CDR1 MDHEN and CDR2 SYDVKM. The CDR3 DNA reads TGTGCCAGCAGCCCTCTAGGACAGACCTACGAGCAGTACGTC. Residues: CASSPLGQTYEQYV.